This TCR beta chain was found in a study of CD8 T cells in Susac syndrome (dated by TCRdb to between 2017 and 2020). As for the study more broadly: Among the sequenced Susac syndrome patients, about six had clinically active disease and eight were in clinical remission. Susac syndrome patients were therapy-naive, on corticosteroids (some also receiving IVIg), or on IVIg alone at blood withdrawal. Whether CD8+ T cell activation and differentiation in Susac syndrome was antigen driven was tested using repertoire sequencing.

The study at large found these results: The CD4+ T cell repertoire of patients with Susac syndrome showed no detectable clonal expansion. The number of individuals in the TCR sequencing and HLA analysis was recognized as being relatively small.

RNA was extracted using the RNeasy kit, and about 0.5 to 1 ug of the RNA was reverse transcribed with random hexamers. The immunoSEQ multiplex PCR assay, covering 54 Vbeta and 13 Jbeta segments, was used to amplify TCR beta CDR3 regions. Bias from PCR amplification was corrected by using a synthetic template baseline for primer optimization and for computational correction. The study's own analysis went as follows. Only productive sequences were kept, with reads annotated to V, D and J genes according to IMGT and analyzed in immunoSEQ Analyzer. Clonality was computed as one minus Shannon entropy normalized by log2 of the number of productive unique sequences. For each patient and control, public and private clones were evaluated among the 100 most prevalent clones. Clones were defined as Susac-specific when absent from the healthy and MS cohorts, from 1,000 to 1,100 published viral clones and from other ImmuneACCESS disease sequences. Using fastp at Q25 and MiXCR, TCRdb reprocessed the public reads and kept productive beta chains. Duplicate CDR3 protein sequences are folded into a single record with the most common DNA and genes. V and J calls and clone size were set by TCRdb, not the authors. Counted in this sample were roughly 140,000 distinct CDR3 sequences; around 95% of them appeared once. The ten largest clones represent 0.16% of the sample.

As to this clonotype: It lacks a known antigen. Per-nucleotide qualities are absent, and no much larger clonotype sits a single base away.

Peripheral blood CD8+ and CD4+ T cells from healthy donors, Susac syndrome patients and multiple sclerosis patients were profiled by high-throughput TCR beta sequencing. Susac syndrome patients met recently defined diagnostic criteria for definite or probable disease. CD8+ TEMRA cells were enriched by FACS, while bulk CD8+ and CD4+ T cells were purified by magnetic negative isolation. Blood was drawn into EDTA tubes, processed within 24 hours, and PBMCs were isolated by density gradient centrifugation. PBMCs intended for TCR sequencing were frozen in liquid nitrogen and were later thawed in a 37 degrees C water bath. The sorted or isolated CD4+, CD8+ and CD8+ TEMRA cells reached a purity of at least 90%. Sequences SGHDN (CDR1) and FVKESK (CDR2) are obtained from the germline V gene. The CDR3 runs 14 amino acids, cysteine and phenylalanine included. Only the CDR3 part of the read is kept: 42 bases, read in frame from the first base. Relative to germline, V is missing 3 bases and J is missing 3 bases, with 5 bases of the junction outside any gene match.

This TCR came from a human donor with Susac syndrome. The sequence joins TRBV14 to TRBJ2-7, and 7 bases in between align with TRBD2. Sample: CD4+ T cells from PBMCs. The encoded CDR3 is CASSHLAGLYEQYF. The nucleotide sequence reads TGTGCCAGCAGCCATTTAGCGGGCCTCTACGAGCAGTACTTC.